The 18 T cell receptor beta chains given below trace back to one sample, sequenced in a study of memory CD8 T cells in hepatitis C reinfection (dated by TCRdb to the late 2010s). Libraries came from the immunoSEQ multiplex PCR assay. The immuneACCESS repertoire file appears here via TCRdb, limited to in-frame rearrangements. These files lack a portion of the clones; in checked studies, under half of the deficit traces to unresolved V genes, and the cause of the others is not known. The sample table lists approximately 46,000 clones, roughly nine tenths of them with a count of one. The ten largest clones add up to 0.72% of the sample. Sample time point, as interpreted from the label and publication: late/post reinfection, 12 to 24 weeks after detection. The sorted cells were sequenced directly ex vivo, without any in vitro expansion ahead of TCR sequencing. Input material: naive CD8+ T cells sorted from blood. Reading the label with the study, this specimen's cell subset or site is: total naive CD8+CD45RO- T cells. These TCRs come from a man younger than 35 with hepatitis C virus infection.

The chain links TRBV11-3 to TRBJ2-3; D unresolved. Trimming removed 5 bases from V and 6 bases from J, with 12 bases in between. The CDR3 is made up of 13 amino acids. Germline CDR1 and CDR2: SGHNT and YENEEA. For the CDR3, the DNA is TGTGCCAGCAGCCGCCTTAGCTCGGATACGCAGTATTTT. Translated: CASSRLSSDTQYF.

J is TRBJ1-2 and V is TRBV27; TRBD1 aligns across 7 bases. V shed 6 bases and J 4 bases; nucleotides not matched to a gene: 8. Germline V gives CDR1 MNHEY, CDR2 SMNVEV (reference sequence). This CDR3 is built from 14 residues. The CDR3 is CASSPGGLVYGYTF. CDR3 DNA: TGTGCCAGCAGCCCAGGGGGTTTGGTCTATGGCTACACCTTC.

The chain carries TRBV27 and TRBJ2-1; TRBD1 matches at 7 bases. J lost 8 bases, V lost 0 bases, and 7 bases had no gene match. In germline, CDR1 is MNHEY, CDR2 SMNVEV (reference sequence). The CDR3 consists of 15 residues. The CDR3 sequence: CASSLSQGNGDEQFF. The CDR3 region has the DNA TGTGCCAGCAGTTTATCACAGGGGAACGGCGATGAGCAGTTCTTC.

A word on this clone: Other DNA sequences from this sample encode an identical CDR3 as well. The rearrangement joins TRBV4-1 to TRBJ2-1; 10 nucleotides align to TRBD2. The junction had 8 bases not matched to a gene; V was cut back by 6 bases and J by 0 bases. Germline assignment: CDR1 MGHRA and CDR2 YSYEKL. CDR3 length equals 17 residues. CDR3 amino acids: CASSHHTSGASYNEQFF. The CDR3 region has the DNA TGCGCCAGCAGTCACCACACTAGCGGGGCCTCCTACAATGAGCAGTTCTTC.

The chain has TRBV6-5 and TRBJ1-2; 12 positions agree with TRBD1. V lost 5 bases, J lost 3 bases, and 4 bases stayed unmatched. CDR3 length: 15 amino acids. Per the germline V gene, CDR1 is MNHEY and CDR2 is SVGAGI. CDR3 in DNA: TGTGCCAGCAGTCCCGGGACAGGGGGCTACTATGGCTACACCTTC. Amino acids: CASSPGTGGYYGYTF.

V usage is TRBV20-1 and J usage is TRBJ1-1; the D gene is possibly TRBD1 (6 bases). This CDR3 contains 11 residues. Germline assignment: CDR1 DFQATT and CDR2 SNEGSKA (reference sequence). Trimming stripped 3 bases from V and 8 bases from J, with 10 bases between. The CDR3 reads CSARSGTEAFF. The CDR3 DNA follows: TGCAGTGCTAGGTCCGGGACAGAAGCTTTCTTT.

The V and J genes are TRBV19 and TRBJ1-3, with D unclear. Germline lookup yields CDR1 LNHDA and CDR2 SQIVND (reference sequence). The CDR3 has 17 residues. Trimming shortened V by 6 bases and J by 0 bases, and 18 bases separated the two germline ends. The CDR3 sequence is CASSPLESSISGNTIYF. In nucleotides, the CDR3 is TGTGCCAGTAGCCCACTCGAGTCATCAATCTCTGGAAACACCATATATTTT.

V and J are TRBV11-3 and TRBJ2-3, with D maybe TRBD2 (7 bases). The V and J ends lost 0 bases and 8 bases respectively, with 15 bases between them. Germline V gene lookup returns CDR1 SGHNT and CDR2 YENEEA. CDR3 length equals 15 residues. The CDR3, as DNA: TGTGCCAGCAGCTTAGACCGGGGGGCGCGCGGTACGCAGTATTTT. Protein product: CASSLDRGARGTQYF. Variable domain in full (rest from reference TRBV11-3 and TRBJ2-3): EAGVVQSPRYKIIEKKQPVAFWCNPISGHNTLYWYLQNLGQGPELLIRYENEEAVDDSQLPKDRFSAERLKGVDSTLKIQPAELGDSAVYLCASSLDRGARGTQYFGPGTRLTVL.

This sequence joins TRBV7-8 and TRBJ2-1; D is perhaps TRBD2 (7 bases). V was pared by 2 bases and J by 3 bases, with 11 bases between. CDR1 and CDR2 from the germline V gene are SGHVS and FQNEAQ. CDR3 length: 15 residues. The CDR3 loop reads CASSLWGGRYNEQFF. As DNA, the CDR3 is TGTGCCAGCAGCTTATGGGGGGGCCGCTACAATGAGCAGTTCTTC.

This clone turned up a few times. V usage is TRBV5-4 and J usage is TRBJ1-1; 7 bases line up with TRBD1. V lost 2 bases to trimming and J lost 0 bases; unmatched junction nucleotides: 4. The CDR3 spans 15 residues. CDR1 and CDR2 (germline): SGHNT, YYREEE (reference sequence). The DNA of the CDR3 is TGTGCCAGCAGCTTTAACAGGGGCATGAACACTGAAGCTTTCTTT. This codes for CASSFNRGMNTEAFF.

The genes are TRBV14 and TRBJ2-7; D call uncertain. Germline V gene sequence: CDR1 SGHDN, CDR2 FVKESK. The CDR3 is 15 residues long. Trimming left V 1 base short and J 3 bases short, with 13 bases between. This chain's CDR3 is CASSQGSPASYEQYF. Here the CDR3 DNA reads TGTGCCAGCAGCCAAGGTTCCCCTGCTAGCTACGAGCAGTACTTC.

This clone was seen once. The genes are TRBV29-1 and TRBJ2-3; TRBD2 might be the D (5 bases). V lost 3 bases, J lost 4 bases, and 11 bases lay in between. This CDR3 region has 13 residues. The germline gives CDR1 SQVTM, CDR2 ANQGSEA. The CDR3 protein is CSVERVGADTQYF. Written as DNA, the CDR3 is TGCAGCGTTGAGAGGGTGGGCGCAGATACGCAGTATTTT.

The chain combines TRBV28 with TRBJ2-3, with 9 bases lining up with TRBD2. CDR1 is MDHEN, CDR2 SYDVKM, per germline. The V and J ends lost 4 bases and 1 base, in that order; junction bases with no gene match: 3. CDR3 length: 15 residues. This CDR3 reads CASSSRLAGTDTQYF. The CDR3 DNA reads TGTGCCAGCAGTTCCCGACTAGCGGGCACAGATACGCAGTATTTT.

The chain recombines TRBV11-2 with TRBJ2-3, with 7 bases identical to TRBD1. V was pared by 0 bases and J by 2 bases, with 5 bases of the junction left unmatched. Germline V gene lookup returns CDR1 SGHAT and CDR2 FQNNGV. This CDR3 spans 16 amino acids. As DNA, the CDR3 is TGTGCCAGCAGCTTAGATTGGGACAGCAACACAGATACGCAGTATTTT. Translated, it gives CASSLDWDSNTDTQYF.

The gene calls are TRBV5-4 and TRBJ2-5; 7 nucleotides match TRBD2. Germline V lookup: CDR1 SGHNT, CDR2 YYREEE (reference sequence). The CDR3 spans 15 residues. With 4 bases clipped from V and 4 bases from J, the junction kept 10 bases outside the gene matches. CDR3 in DNA: TGTGCCAGCAGCCTCATGCCGGGAGGAAGAGAGACCCAGTACTTC. Its translation is CASSLMPGGRETQYF.

V usage is TRBV6-1 and J usage is TRBJ2-5; 9 nucleotides match TRBD2. The DNA end is more similar to TRBJ2-7, so the J call may be wrong. This CDR3 has 14 amino acids. Germline values: CDR1 MNHNS, CDR2 SASEGT. The CDR3 DNA sequence: TGTGCCAGCAGCCCTCTAGCGGGACACTACGAGCAGTACTTC. It encodes CASSPLAGHYEQYF.

The chain employs TRBV11-3 and TRBJ2-2; 9 nucleotides line up with TRBD2. Germline trimming cut 5 bases from V and 7 bases from J; bases unmatched to any gene: 17. The CDR3 runs to 18 residues. Germline V gives CDR1 SGHNT, CDR2 YENEEA. CDR3 amino acids: CASSPRDGTSYGIGELFF. The CDR3 DNA reads as TGTGCCAGCAGCCCGCGAGATGGGACTAGCTATGGGATCGGGGAGCTGTTTTTT.

The V and J genes are TRBV5-1 and TRBJ2-7; 10 bases are a match to TRBD1. The CDR3 covers 15 residues. The junction had 3 bases not matched to a gene; V was cut back by 0 bases and J by 3 bases. Germline CDR1 is SGHRS and CDR2 is YFSETQ. CDR3 coding DNA: TGCGCCAGCAGCTTGGGACAGGGGGCGGTCTACGAGCAGTACTTC. Its translation is CASSLGQGAVYEQYF.